A single sample is the source of the 13 T cell receptor beta chains below, sequenced in a study of monozygotic twins with inflammatory bowel disease. TCRdb reprocessed the 5' RACE reads and keeps a single row for each CDR3 protein, giving no DNA. In total, the table holds under 150,000 distinct CDR3 sequences. Material: blood. All receptors derive from a human donor with ulcerative colitis or Crohn's disease, or a healthy co-twin of an affected twin (not recorded which).

The chain combines TRBV4-3 with TRBJ1-1; TCRdb calls TRBD1, which cannot be checked without DNA. The CDR3 covers 18 residues. Germline-derived CDR1 and CDR2 are LGHNA and YSLEER. This CDR3 is CASSPRKPGRYQNTEAFF.

CDR3: CASSLVNEKLFF. This rearrangement joins TRBV7-6 to TRBJ1-4. Germline V CDR1 and CDR2: SGHVS, FNYEAQ. The CDR3 sequence is 12 residues long.

The chain recombines TRBV5-1 with TRBJ2-7. This CDR3 spans 12 amino acids. Germline lookup yields CDR1 SGHRS and CDR2 YFSETQ. CDR3 protein: CASSSNIYEQYF.

The V gene is TRBV18, the J gene TRBJ2-7. CDR3 length: 13 amino acids. In germline, CDR1 is KGHSH, CDR2 LQKENI. The CDR3 sequence: CASSPDNEYEQYF.

The chain carries TRBV2 and TRBJ1-1; TCRdb lists TRBD1, though no DNA is available to test this call. The CDR3 runs 12 residues. Germline assignment: CDR1 SNHLY and CDR2 FYNNEI. The CDR3 here is CAIRSGRAEAFF.

The chain combines TRBV11-2 with TRBJ2-1. The CDR3 is made up of 14 amino acids. Germline V lookup: CDR1 SGHAT, CDR2 FQNNGV. The CDR3: CASSFRLSYNEQFF.

V usage is TRBV5-1 and J usage is TRBJ2-1; TCRdb outputs TRBD1, but without DNA this stays unchecked. The CDR3 extends over 17 amino acids. Per germline, CDR1 SGHRS and CDR2 YFSETQ. CDR3 protein: CASSSLGEGISYNEQFF.

This sequence joins TRBV5-1 and TRBJ2-5; TCRdb indicates TRBD1, and absent DNA this call remains unverified. Germline V gives CDR1 SGHRS, CDR2 YFSETQ. There are 16 residues in the CDR3. CDR3: CASSLVYRGPLETQYF.

This CDR3 is CASSPRLAGSYEQYF. The gene calls are TRBV18 and TRBJ2-7; without DNA, the TCRdb call of TRBD2 cannot be checked. The CDR3 loop spans 15 amino acids. The V gene's germline CDR1 is KGHSH and CDR2 LQKENI.

This CDR3 reads CASSRDYTDTQYF. The rearrangement links TRBV18 to TRBJ2-3. Germline V gene lookup returns CDR1 KGHSH and CDR2 LQKENI. CDR3 length: 13 residues.

The chain couples TRBV20-1 to TRBJ1-3. Germline V gives CDR1 DFQATT, CDR2 SNEGSKA (reference sequence). There are 19 residues in the CDR3. CDR3 loop: CSARAPMRPALGSGNTIYF.

This chain connects TRBV7-2 to TRBJ2-7. The CDR3 sequence is 11 residues long. Germline V gene sequence: CDR1 SGHTA, CDR2 FQGNSA. Here the CDR3 reads CASGSYYEQYF.

The CDR3 sequence: CSARRDRDNTGELFF. The chain is built from TRBV20-1 and TRBJ2-2; TCRdb picks TRBD1, but there is no DNA to check that call. CDR3 length: 15 amino acids. CDR1 is DFQATT and CDR2 is SNEGSKA in the germline V gene (reference sequence).